This TCR beta chain was recorded in a study of blood T cells in healthy people across ages. Findings and caveats of the study: Estimates based on one million T cells were treated as lower bounds. Naive T cell percentage showed a strong correlation with the diversity of TCR beta. Naive and antigen-experienced cells could not be conclusively compared, given unsorted PBMCs.

Those donating, healthy Caucasian individuals from Russia, were aged 6 to 90. This clonotype was counted a few times. Its matching antigen is unknown. PCR was performed a second time for roughly 7 to 11 cycles using a sample-barcoded 5' primer and a J-beta primer mix. TCRdb itself ran the 5' RACE reads through MiXCR, one entry per CDR3 protein. The sample has about 830,000 distinct CDR3 sequences; approximately 59% are singletons. The CDR3 totals 14 residues. Trimming removed 3 bases from V and 1 base from J, with 9 bases in between. The chain recombines TRBV12-3 or TRBV12-4 with TRBJ1-2; tentative D call: TRBD1 (5 bases). Material for sequencing was blood. This sequence originates from a man in his thirties or forties in good health. CDR3 DNA sequence: TGTGCCAGCAGTTTGGGGGGGTTTAACTATGGCTACACCTTC. It yields the protein CASSLGGFNYGYTF.